These 11 T cell receptor beta chains were all obtained from the same sample, sequenced in a study of beta chain features in type 1 diabetes. As every portion of the isolated RNA was reverse transcribed, the sequencing read expressed TCRB transcripts. Sequenced by immunoSEQ multiplex PCR; TCRdb stores in-frame clones only, minus some. There are hundreds of thousands of clones in the sample; roughly 15% occur only once, and 0.015% lies in the top ten. Study observations and caveats: Across all four CD4+ subsets, people with type 1 diabetes showed modestly shorter TCRB CDR3s.

These receptors are not linked to any known antigen. Material: naive CD4+ T cells from blood. All receptors derive from a young man with type 1 diabetes.

This clone appeared a few times. The chain links TRBV5-6 to TRBJ1-3, with 9 bases fitting TRBD1. The CDR3 runs to 15 residues. The germline CDR1 and CDR2 sequences are SGHDT and YYEEEE. V lost 5 bases, J lost 3 bases, and 6 bases stayed unmatched. As DNA, the CDR3 is TGTGCCAGCAGTTCGGGACAGGGAAGTGGAAACACCATATATTTT. Encoded protein: CASSSGQGSGNTIYF. The whole variable domain, filled in from reference TRBV5-6 and TRBJ1-3, reads DAGVTQSPTHLIKTRGQQVTLRCSPKSGHDTVSWYQQALGQGPQFIFQYYEEEERQRGNFPDRFSGHQFPNYSSELNVNALLLGDSALYLCASSSGQGSGNTIYFGEGSWLTVV.

A few counts support this clone. The chain is built from TRBV9 and TRBJ1-2, with D possibly matching TRBD1 (6 bases). Germline CDR1 reads SGDLS; CDR2 reads YYNGEE. The CDR3 runs to 15 residues. Trimming removed 0 bases from V and 5 bases from J, with 14 bases in between. The CDR3 DNA follows: TGTGCCAGCAGCGTAGCACAGGGAAAAGAGTATGGCTACACCTTC. Translated, it gives CASSVAQGKEYGYTF.

J is TRBJ1-1 and V is TRBV5-1, with TRBD1 matching over 10 bases. Losses at the gene ends were 4 bases for V and 6 bases for J; bases not matched to a gene: 12. The germline V gene encodes CDR1 SGHRS and CDR2 YFSETQ. There are 16 residues in the CDR3. Here the CDR3 reads CASSENLGQGFSEAFF. The CDR3 DNA reads TGCGCCAGCAGCGAGAACCTGGGACAGGGGTTTTCTGAAGCTTTCTTT.

This clone was recorded a few times. The V gene is TRBV28, the J gene TRBJ1-5; D gene unclear. The CDR3 runs to 12 residues. Germline lookup yields CDR1 MDHEN and CDR2 SYDVKM. V was shortened by 5 bases and J by 6 bases, with 8 bases between the two germline ends. The CDR3 spells CASSLLLQPQHF. The CDR3 region has the DNA TGTGCCAGCAGTCTCCTTCTTCAGCCCCAGCATTTT.

This clone showed up just a few times. This chain links TRBV30 with TRBJ2-2, with TRBD2 matching 9 bases. The germline V gene has CDR1 GTSNPN and CDR2 SVGIG (reference sequence). The CDR3 is 15 amino acids. Trimming took 0 bases from V and 6 from J; bases not matched to a gene: 5. Here the CDR3 reads CAWSVQAGGAGELFF. The CDR3 DNA sequence: TGTGCCTGGAGTGTACAAGCGGGAGGTGCCGGGGAGCTGTTTTTT.

This clone was observed a handful of times. The chain uses TRBV7-9 and TRBJ2-7; maybe TRBD1 (5 bases). The length of the CDR3 is 16 residues. V lost 5 bases and J 2 bases, leaving 19 bases between the germline ends. CDR1 is SEHNR and CDR2 is FQNEAQ in the germline V gene (reference sequence). The CDR3 bases are TGTGCCAGCAGCCCGCCGCTGGGGCGGCAAGCCTACGAGCAGTACTTC. Protein: CASSPPLGRQAYEQYF.

The rearrangement uses TRBV28 and TRBJ2-7; TRBD1 agrees at 10 bases. The CDR3 consists of 16 residues. V shed 1 base and J 6 bases; nucleotides not matched to a gene: 9. The germline CDR1 and CDR2 sequences are MDHEN and SYDVKM. Here the CDR3 reads CASSLSGQGGYTEQYF. CDR3 nucleotides: TGTGCCAGCAGTTTATCAGGACAGGGGGGTTACACCGAGCAGTACTTC.

This clone appeared a few times. V usage is TRBV6-5 and J usage is TRBJ2-2; perhaps TRBD2 as D (5 bases). Trimming stripped 0 bases from V and 6 bases from J, with 11 bases between. The CDR3 is 15 amino acids. Germline-derived CDR1 and CDR2 are MNHEY and SVGAGI. For the CDR3, the DNA is TGTGCCAGCAGTTACTCGTCGGGATTGGCCGGGGAGCTGTTTTTT. Protein: CASSYSSGLAGELFF.

The chain recombines TRBV4-1 with TRBJ2-1; D not certain. Germline V CDR1 and CDR2: MGHRA, YSYEKL. The CDR3 is 14 residues long. Trimming left V 4 bases short and J 2 bases short, with 9 bases between. Here the CDR3 DNA reads TGCGCCAGCAGCCGCCCCCCAGCCTACAATGAGCAGTTCTTC. Its translation: CASSRPPAYNEQFF.

The rearrangement uses TRBV5-4 and TRBJ2-2; TRBD2 matches at 11 bases. The CDR3 is made up of 16 amino acids. Looked up from germline, CDR1 is SGHNT and CDR2 is YYREEE (reference sequence). The J segment lost 4 bases and the V segment lost 3 bases, leaving 5 bases of the junction unmatched. The CDR3: CASSSLAGASTGELFF. DNA for the CDR3: TGTGCCAGCAGCTCACTAGCGGGAGCCTCCACCGGGGAGCTGTTTTTT.

This clone came up a few times. J is TRBJ2-7 and V is TRBV5-6; 7 bases match TRBD1. The CDR3 covers 13 residues. Trimming cost V 3 bases and J 3 bases; bases outside gene matches: 3. CDR1 and CDR2 (germline): SGHDT, YYEEEE. CDR3 region: CASSSRGHYEQYF. The CDR3 region has the DNA TGTGCCAGCAGCTCGAGGGGGCACTACGAGCAGTACTTC.